The table lists the clone carrying this T cell receptor beta chain with many counts. Its antigen is undetermined. Deletions cut 11 bases from V and 2 bases from J, with 11 bases between. The germline V gene has CDR1 SNHLY and CDR2 FYNNEI. This CDR3 comprises 12 residues. This entry comes from a study of T cells after yellow fever vaccination. About the study: Where fractions had low cell numbers, libraries were prepared from them with the SMART-Seq v4 Ultra Low Input RNA kit.

Study-level points and caveats: FACS-sorted repertoires might harbor abundant contaminating clonotypes from the bulk population. It was a small share of clonotypes that appeared in both CD4 and CD8 compartments.

5'RACE template switching generated TCR cDNA, adding a universal primer site and UMIs. TCRdb processed the 5' RACE reads anew with MiXCR; each CDR3 protein has one entry. This repertoire shows roughly 310,000 distinct CDR3 sequences, around 3.9% found once; its top ten account for 20% to 30%. The sequence was obtained from a man aged 18 to 29 who received the YFV17D yellow fever vaccine. This chain links TRBV2 with TRBJ2-3, with no clear D. This material consisted of PBMCs, taken on the day of the yellow fever booster vaccination. CDR3 sequence: CAGGRITDTQYF. Here the CDR3 DNA reads TGTGCCGGCGGAAGAATCACAGATACGCAGTATTTT.